This T cell receptor beta chain was recorded in a study of TIL therapy for anti-PD-1-resistant metastatic lung cancer. Study context: Tumor harvest preceded PD-1/PD-L1 blockade, followed by nivolumab treatment. Patients had a median age of nearly 55 years (range about 35-85).

Time point reported: pre-treatment sample, taken before nivolumab and TIL therapy. This was the immunoSEQ v3 assay. Survey-level samples got 1.5 million to 2.5 million read pairs; deep-level samples got about 4.5-6.5 million. Data came from immunoSEQ multiplex PCR; TCRdb stores just in-frame clones and leaves some out. The sample consists of more than 35,000 clones, 70% to 75% of them appearing once. The CDR3 is 14 residues long. Germline V CDR1 and CDR2: MNHEY, SMNVEV (reference sequence). V was trimmed by 5 bases and J by 0 bases, leaving 7 bases between them. The V and J genes are TRBV27 and TRBJ1-4; D is ambiguous. The clonotype comes from a person between 25 and 80 years old with non-small cell lung cancer. The material sequenced was blood, taken at baseline. DNA of the CDR3: TGTGCCAGCAGTGGCCTAGCAACTAATGAAAAACTGTTTTTT. It translates to CASSGLATNEKLFF. Full variable domain (missing parts from reference TRBV27 and TRBJ1-4): EAQVTQNPRYLITVTGKKLTVTCSQNMNHEYMSWYRQDPGLGLRQIYYSMNVEVTDKGDVPEGYKVSRKEKRNFPLILESPSPNQTSLYFCASSGLATNEKLFFGSGTQLSVL.